Presented here are 6 T cell receptor beta chains from one specimen sequenced in a study of shared clonotypes between healthy human individuals. Some clones are missing from TCRdb's copy, which holds only in-frame ones; the method was immunoSEQ multiplex PCR. There are more than 2,000,000 clones in the sample; 90% to 95% occur only once, and 0.39% lies in the top ten. The specimen sequenced was naive CD4+ T cells from PBMCs. Stated subset: CD45RA+ positively selected. The origin of the receptors is a young man in good health. Some clones in this sample may be carry-over from other donors' samples.

The chain is built from TRBV2 and TRBJ2-3; D gene ambiguous. The germline CDR1 and CDR2 sequences are SNHLY and FYNNEI. The CDR3 extends over 11 amino acids. Trimming cost V 3 bases and J 6 bases, with 4 bases left between them. CDR3 DNA: TGTGCCAGCAGTGATGGGGATACGCAGTATTTT. It is translated as CASSDGDTQYF.

J is TRBJ1-2 and V is TRBV5-1, with TRBD1 as a possible D gene (6 bases). This CDR3 has 14 residues. Germline lookup yields CDR1 SGHRS and CDR2 YFSETQ. Trimming removed 0 bases from V and 4 bases from J, with 10 bases in between. The CDR3 DNA reads TGCGCCAGCAGCTTGGGCCGGACAGCCTATGGCTACACCTTC. This encodes CASSLGRTAYGYTF.

The V call is TRBV30, the J call TRBJ1-6, with TRBD1 identical over 7 bases. CDR3 length: 18 amino acids. Losses at the gene ends were 3 bases for V and 5 bases for J; bases not matched to a gene: 16. In germline, CDR1 is GTSNPN, CDR2 SVGIG (reference sequence). DNA for the CDR3: TGTGCCTGGAGCCCAAGGGGGCGATTGGCCGGGAATAATTCACCCCTCCACTTT. The encoded protein is CAWSPRGRLAGNNSPLHF.

J is TRBJ2-6 and V is TRBV19, with 8 bases that match TRBD1. Germline assignment: CDR1 LNHDA and CDR2 SQIVND (reference sequence). The CDR3 has 18 amino acids. V trimming: 6 bases; J trimming: 0 bases; junction bases outside the gene matches: 10. The CDR3 DNA sequence: TGTGCCAGTAGGAGGGACCCACAGGGGGGCTCTGGGGCCAACGTCCTGACTTTC. Translation gives CASRRDPQGGSGANVLTF.

The chain links TRBV19 to TRBJ1-1, with a weak D call TRBD1 (5 bases). Trimming left V 7 bases short and J 4 bases short, with 16 bases between. The CDR3 extends over 14 amino acids. Germline lookup yields CDR1 LNHDA and CDR2 SQIVND (reference sequence). CDR3 region: CASNRGSGITEAFF. The CDR3 region has the DNA TGTGCCAGTAATCGGGGCTCCGGTATCACTGAAGCTTTCTTT.

The gene calls are TRBV28 and TRBJ1-4, with TRBD1 matching 10 bases. The germline V gene encodes CDR1 MDHEN and CDR2 SYDVKM. Losses at the gene ends were 5 bases for V and 8 bases for J; bases not matched to a gene: 8. The CDR3 loop spans 15 amino acids. The CDR3 nucleotides read TGTGCCAGCAGTGCCCCCGGGACAGGGGACGAAAAACTGTTTTTT. Translated: CASSAPGTGDEKLFF.